The rows below give T cell receptor beta chains drawn from one sample of a study of PD-L1 blockade in urothelial cancer. The protocol was immunoSEQ multiplex PCR, while the TCRdb copy is restricted to in-frame clones and leaves out a portion. The sample has some 100,000 clones, roughly 90% seen once. Source: PBMCs, taken around atezolizumab (anti-PD-L1) treatment. The source is a woman aged 80 or over with urothelial cancer. CDR3s leave out the opening cysteine and the closing phenylalanine or tryptophan. Fields, in order: V gene, CDR3 protein.

TRBV6-1,ASSETGLAGRETQY
TRBV4-1,ASSQRLADTDTQY
TRBV2,ASSEVNSYGYT
TRBV29-1,SVGLETQY
TRBV4-2,ASSQGDGGNTEAF
TRBV18,ASSPFPGKNIQY
TRBV28,ASSETGREAF
TRBV30,AWSSGVTYEQY
TRBV29-1,SVVRWGGEDQY
TRBV9,ASSAPPVEAQSNEQF
TRBV28,ASSLGGAHQPQH
TRBV19,ASSPPNSNYGYT
TRBV19,ASASGRDNEQF
TRBV5-4,ASSPVPGQDVYNEQF
TRBV9,ASSVSGAGAGELF
TRBV15,ATSRDRGTGSRNEQF
TRBV4-2,ASSQQTSGSYNEQF
TRBV2,ASSEPGGPTGELF
TRBV11-1,ASSLATSGRSTDTQY
TRBV6-6,ASSYTGQETGELF
TRBV16,ASSQSPLAGNTGELF
TRBV19,ASTSDRGVYGYT
TRBV27,ASSQTNPSGANVLT
TRBV6-6,ASSRGQDSGNTIY
TRBV5-1,ASSFPNTEAF
TRBV28,ASSFSPGGGTQPQH
TRBV5-4,ASSVGTSGTTMETQY
TRBV10-3,AISAQGAHEQY
TRBV18,ASSPGQDIEQY
TRBV10-3,AISDRAGVQGETQY
TRBV28,ASSLYYAGFGGNQPQH